These 24 T cell receptor beta chains were all obtained from the same sample, sequenced in a study of identical twins. Each CDR3 protein gets one entry after TCRdb re-called the 5' RACE reads with MiXCR. The sample yields under 800,000 distinct CDR3 sequences, 21% seen once. Separately, the same data were catalogued under a study of T cells expressing NK-cell markers.

Sequences were obtained from PBMCs. The receptor source for this set is a woman aged 18 to 35 in good health.

In its sample, this clonotype was seen a few times. The genes are TRBV20-1 and TRBJ2-5; TRBD1 matches at 9 bases. After removal of 6 bases from V and 2 bases from J, the junction contained 13 bases not matched to a gene. The CDR3 consists of 16 residues. Germline-derived CDR1 and CDR2 are DFQATT and SNEGSKA (reference sequence). CDR3 amino acids: CSAVGDRAFFQETQYF. The CDR3 DNA is TGCAGTGCCGTTGGGGACAGGGCCTTTTTTCAAGAGACCCAGTACTTC.

This clonotype came up a few times. The chain combines TRBV27 with TRBJ2-7; unclear D gene. V was cut by 0 bases and J by 3 bases, with 12 bases left in between. The CDR3 loop spans 15 amino acids. Germline assignment: CDR1 MNHEY and CDR2 SMNVEV (reference sequence). The CDR3 DNA reads TGTGCCAGCAGTTTATCGGGTGCAGGATACTACGAGCAGTACTTC. Translating gives CASSLSGAGYYEQYF.

Here the CDR3 reads CASSFDPTDTQYF. CDR3 sequence (DNA): TGTGCCAGCAGCTTCGATCCCACAGATACGCAGTATTTT. The chain links TRBV7-2 to TRBJ2-3; no reliable D call. Germline V lookup: CDR1 SGHTA, CDR2 FQGNSA. The CDR3 has 13 residues. Trimming cost V 3 bases and J 2 bases, with 6 bases left between them.

This clonotype showed up just a few times. The rearrangement uses TRBV20-1 and TRBJ2-1, with D perhaps TRBD2 (5 bases). Per germline, CDR1 DFQATT and CDR2 SNEGSKA (reference sequence). The V and J ends lost 5 bases and 8 bases respectively, with 13 bases between them. The CDR3 contains 12 residues. CDR3 sequence (DNA): TGCAGTGCTGCCGGGGTCATCGATGAGCAGTTCTTC. Its translation is CSAAGVIDEQFF.

This clonotype was detected a few times. The chain has TRBV4-2 and TRBJ2-1; a possible D gene is TRBD1 (5 bases). The germline V and J ends were trimmed by 0 bases and 7 bases, with 10 bases remaining between them. The CDR3 runs to 14 residues. Germline-derived CDR1 and CDR2 are LGHNA and YNFKEQ. The CDR3 spells CASSQDRDRNEQFF. The CDR3 DNA sequence: TGTGCCAGCAGCCAAGACCGAGACAGAAATGAGCAGTTCTTC.

This clonotype was counted only a few times. The rearrangement links TRBV29-1 to TRBJ2-7, with TRBD1 identical over 11 bases. The CDR3 sequence is 15 residues long. The J segment lost 2 bases and the V segment lost 6 bases, leaving 9 bases of the junction unmatched. The germline gives CDR1 SQVTM, CDR2 ANQGSEA. CDR3 in amino acids: CSVGGGQGGPYEQYF. DNA of the CDR3: TGCAGCGTCGGGGGGGGACAGGGGGGTCCCTACGAGCAGTACTTC.

The sample holds a few counts of this clonotype. This chain links TRBV9 with TRBJ2-7; TRBD1 matches 8 bases. Per germline, CDR1 SGDLS and CDR2 YYNGEE. V shed 4 bases and J 6 bases; nucleotides not matched to a gene: 12. This CDR3 is 15 amino acids long. For the CDR3, the DNA is TGTGCCAGCAGCCCCAGCGGACAGGGAAATGTCGAGCAGTACTTC. This translates into CASSPSGQGNVEQYF.

This clonotype was observed a handful of times. The chain has TRBV6-1 and TRBJ2-1; TRBD1 might be the D (6 bases). V was pared by 7 bases and J by 2 bases, with 9 bases between. The CDR3 has 13 residues. The germline CDR1 and CDR2 sequences are MNHNS and SASEGT. Here the CDR3 reads CASTRGAYNEQFF. In nucleotides, the CDR3 is TGTGCCAGCACCAGGGGAGCCTACAATGAGCAGTTCTTC.

This chain uses TRBV7-2 with TRBJ2-1; D gene unclear. Trimming left V 3 bases short and J 15 bases short, with 3 bases between. This CDR3 is 8 amino acids long. The germline CDR1 and CDR2 sequences are SGHTA and FQGNSA. The CDR3 bases are TGTGCCAGCAGCTTTTGGTTCTTC. Amino acid sequence: CASSFWFF.

The chain recombines TRBV7-6 with TRBJ2-3; a possible D gene is TRBD1 (6 bases). The germline CDR1 and CDR2 sequences are SGHVS and FNYEAQ. Deletions cut 2 bases from V and 5 bases from J, with 14 bases between. The CDR3 sequence is 15 residues long. CDR3 DNA sequence: TGTGCCAGCAGCTTAATGTCAGGGGTAGAAGATACGCAGTATTTT. Translation: CASSLMSGVEDTQYF.

This clonotype was counted only a few times. In nucleotides, the CDR3 is TGCGCCAGCACTGATAGGAACAGCAATGAGCAGTTCTTC. This gives the protein CASTDRNSNEQFF. The chain is built from TRBV10-1 and TRBJ2-1, with no clear D. Trimming left V 7 bases short and J 6 bases short, with 13 bases between. This CDR3 comprises 13 residues. Germline V gene lookup returns CDR1 WNHNN and CDR2 SYGVQD (reference sequence).

The chain links TRBV20-1 to TRBJ2-5; 12 nucleotides line up with TRBD2. Looked up from germline, CDR1 is DFQATT and CDR2 is SNEGSKA (reference sequence). J lost 3 bases, V lost 1 base, and 6 bases had no gene match. This CDR3 contains 16 residues. The CDR3 is CSARGTSGDIKETQYF. The CDR3 region has the DNA TGCAGTGCTAGAGGGACTAGCGGGGACATTAAAGAGACCCAGTACTTC.

CDR3 amino acids: CASSKGLAGVKQFF. The DNA for the CDR3 is TGCGCCAGCAGCAAGGGACTAGCGGGAGTAAAGCAGTTCTTC. The chain combines TRBV4-3 with TRBJ2-1; 14 nucleotides agree with TRBD2. This CDR3 is built from 14 residues. Germline CDR1 and CDR2: LGHNA and YSLEER. V shed 5 bases and J 11 bases; nucleotides not matched to a gene: 5.

CDR3 DNA sequence: TGCGCCAGCAGCTTGGATACGGCAAAGCTCTTTAATACGCAGTATTTT. This sequence encodes CASSLDTAKLFNTQYF. This chain connects TRBV5-1 to TRBJ2-3, with D unresolved. The V end lost 0 bases, the J end lost 7 bases, and 18 bases lay between the germline ends. CDR3 length equals 16 residues. Per germline, CDR1 SGHRS and CDR2 YFSETQ. Variable domain in full (rest from reference TRBV5-1 and TRBJ2-3): KAGVTQTPRYLIKTRGQQVTLSCSPISGHRSVSWYQQTPGQGLQFLFEYFSETQRNKGNFPGRFSGRQFSNSRSEMNVSTLELGDSALYLCASSLDTAKLFNTQYFGPGTRLTVL.

This clonotype occurred a few times. V is TRBV7-9 and J is TRBJ2-7, with D hard to call. Between the trimmed V and J ends, which lost 10 bases and 4 bases, there was a span of 14 bases. Germline V gives CDR1 SEHNR, CDR2 FQNEAQ (reference sequence). The CDR3 runs 12 residues. CDR3 sequence: CATCIDEYEQYF. CDR3 bases: TGTGCCACCTGCATAGACGAGTACGAGCAGTACTTC.

The chain combines TRBV7-8 with TRBJ1-6; D unclear. Germline V gene lookup returns CDR1 SGHVS and CDR2 FQNEAQ. CDR3 length equals 16 residues. Trimming pared 1 base from V and 5 bases from J, leaving 12 bases between. The CDR3 DNA is TGTGCCAGCAGCTTAGTAAGACCCCAAGATAATTCACCCCTCCACTTT. It translates to CASSLVRPQDNSPLHF.

This clonotype was detected a few times. CDR3 in DNA: TGTGCCAGCAGTGGAGGTCTGAGCTCCTATAATTCACCCCTCCACTTT. Translating gives CASSGGLSSYNSPLHF. The J gene is TRBJ1-6, the V gene TRBV12-3 or TRBV12-4, with no clear D. V was shortened by 5 bases and J by 0 bases, with 11 bases between the two germline ends. The CDR3 totals 16 residues.

This clonotype was seen more than once but under ten times. The chain recombines TRBV29-1 with TRBJ1-1; 9 bases map to TRBD1. CDR3 size: 14 residues. Unmatched junction bases numbered 7, after V lost 3 bases and J lost 5 bases. CDR1 is SQVTM, CDR2 ANQGSEA, per germline. CDR3 region: CSVELQGAVTEAFF. CDR3 bases: TGCAGCGTTGAGCTACAGGGGGCGGTAACTGAAGCTTTCTTT.

This chain uses TRBV20-1 with TRBJ2-3; tentative D call: TRBD2 (5 bases). The CDR3 is 14 residues long. Per the germline V gene, CDR1 is DFQATT and CDR2 is SNEGSKA (reference sequence). V was cut by 0 bases and J by 5 bases, with 12 bases left in between. The CDR3 DNA reads TGCAGTGCTAGAGATCTCCTTGGAGGAGATACGCAGTATTTT. Amino acid sequence: CSARDLLGGDTQYF.

This clonotype showed up many times. V and J are TRBV11-2 and TRBJ2-3; D gene unclear. The CDR3 is 15 residues long. Germline CDR1 is SGHAT and CDR2 is FQNNGV. V was trimmed by 3 bases and J by 1 base, leaving 11 bases between them. In DNA, the CDR3 is TGTGCCAGCAGCTTGTCCACATCGGGCACAGATACGCAGTATTTT. Translation: CASSLSTSGTDTQYF.

This chain joins TRBV6-5 and TRBJ2-2; either TRBD1 or TRBD2 may fit D (5 bases each). V was shortened by 2 bases and J by 1 base, with 8 bases between the two germline ends. Germline lookup yields CDR1 MNHEY and CDR2 SVGAGI. The CDR3 loop spans 15 amino acids. CDR3 residues: CASSYGGRNTGELFF. CDR3 DNA: TGTGCCAGCAGTTACGGGGGAAGGAACACCGGGGAGCTGTTTTTT.

A note on this clonotype: A much bigger clone sits one base away, suggesting this may be a read error. The CDR3 does not close with the conserved phenylalanine or tryptophan, likely indicating a read error. The chain recombines TRBV29-1 with TRBJ1-1; D gene ambiguous. CDR1 and CDR2 (germline): SQVTM, ANQGSEA. The CDR3 has 14 amino acids. Trimming removed 3 bases at V and 3 bases at J, with 14 bases between. The CDR3 sequence is CSVDLGLGYTEAFL. CDR3 DNA: TGCAGCGTTGATTTGGGGTTGGGATACACTGAAGCTTTCCTT.

Ten or more counts support this clonotype. This chain joins TRBV20-1 and TRBJ2-7, with D perhaps TRBD2 (6 bases). V shed 3 bases and J shed 6 bases, with 18 bases lying between them. CDR1 and CDR2 from the germline V gene are DFQATT and SNEGSKA (reference sequence). The CDR3 has 14 amino acids. The CDR3 DNA sequence: TGCAGTGCTAGGACTGGGACGGAAGCGGGCGAGCAGTACTTC. Residues: CSARTGTEAGEQYF.

The V gene is TRBV20-1, the J gene TRBJ1-3; 7 nucleotides align to TRBD1. The CDR3 has 14 amino acids. V lost 3 bases to trimming and J lost 0 bases; unmatched junction nucleotides: 2. Germline V gives CDR1 DFQATT, CDR2 SNEGSKA (reference sequence). CDR3: CSARGQSSGNTIYF. DNA of the CDR3: TGCAGTGCTAGGGGACAGAGCTCTGGAAACACCATATATTTT.